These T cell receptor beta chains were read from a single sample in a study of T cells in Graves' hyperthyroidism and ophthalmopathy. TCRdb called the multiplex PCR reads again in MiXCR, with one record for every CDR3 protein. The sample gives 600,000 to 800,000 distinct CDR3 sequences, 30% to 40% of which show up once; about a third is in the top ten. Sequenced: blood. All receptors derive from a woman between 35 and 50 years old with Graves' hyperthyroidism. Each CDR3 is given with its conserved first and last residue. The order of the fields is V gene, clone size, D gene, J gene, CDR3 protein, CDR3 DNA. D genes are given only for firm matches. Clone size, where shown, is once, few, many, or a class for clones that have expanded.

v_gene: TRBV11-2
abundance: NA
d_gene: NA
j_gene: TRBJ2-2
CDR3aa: CASSQTPTGNTGELFF
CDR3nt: TGCGCCAGCAGCCAAACTCCGACAGGGAACACCGGGGAGCTGTTTTTT

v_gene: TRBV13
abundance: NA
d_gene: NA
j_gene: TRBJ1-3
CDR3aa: CASSTLWGRNTIYF
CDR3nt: TGTGCCAGCAGCACGCTATGGGGGAGAAACACCATATATTTT

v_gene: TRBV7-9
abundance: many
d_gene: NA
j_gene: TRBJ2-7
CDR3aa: CASSLNRQRGEQYF
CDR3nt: TGTGCCAGCAGCTTAAATCGACAGCGTGGAGAGCAGTACTTC

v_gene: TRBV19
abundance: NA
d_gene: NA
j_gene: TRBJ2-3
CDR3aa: CATSSMVTDTQYF
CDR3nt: TGTGCCACCAGTAGCATGGTCACAGATACGCAGTATTTT

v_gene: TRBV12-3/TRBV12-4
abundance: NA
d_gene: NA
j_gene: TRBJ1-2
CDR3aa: CASTMGGLYGYTF
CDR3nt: TGTGCCAGCACCATGGGGGGACTCTATGGCTACACCTTC

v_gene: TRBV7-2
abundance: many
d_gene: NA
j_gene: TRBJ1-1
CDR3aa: CASSSTADTEAFF
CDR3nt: TGTGCCAGCAGCTCCACGGCGGACACTGAAGCTTTCTTT

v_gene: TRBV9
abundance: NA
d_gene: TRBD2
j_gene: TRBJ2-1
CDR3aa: CASSVEGTSYNEQFF
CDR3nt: TGTGCCAGCAGCGTAGAGGGGACTAGCTACAATGAGCAGTTCTTC

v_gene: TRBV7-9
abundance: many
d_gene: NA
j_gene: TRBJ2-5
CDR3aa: CASSIRGQETQYF
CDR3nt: TGTGCCAGCTCCATACGTGGGCAAGAGACCCAGTACTTC

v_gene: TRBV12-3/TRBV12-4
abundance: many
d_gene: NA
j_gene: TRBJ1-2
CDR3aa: CASSLVPGGYTF
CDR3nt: TGTGCCAGCAGTTTAGTCCCGGGAGGCTACACCTTC

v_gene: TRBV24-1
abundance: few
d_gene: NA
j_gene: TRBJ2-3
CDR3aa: CATSDRASSGTDTQYF
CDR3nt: TGTGCCACCAGTGACCGGGCTTCGTCGGGCACAGATACGCAGTATTTT

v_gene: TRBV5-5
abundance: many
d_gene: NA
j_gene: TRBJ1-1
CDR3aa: CASSANRFGGTEAFF
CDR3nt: TGTGCCAGCAGCGCCAACAGGTTTGGGGGCACTGAAGCTTTCTTT

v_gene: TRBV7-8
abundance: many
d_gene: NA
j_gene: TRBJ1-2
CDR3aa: CASSFPGYGYTF
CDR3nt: TGTGCCAGCAGCTTTCCCGGCTATGGCTACACCTTC

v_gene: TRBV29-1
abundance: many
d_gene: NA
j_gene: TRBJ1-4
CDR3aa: CSVELREGGEKLFF
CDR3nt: TGCAGCGTTGAACTTCGGGAGGGAGGGGAAAAACTGTTTTTT

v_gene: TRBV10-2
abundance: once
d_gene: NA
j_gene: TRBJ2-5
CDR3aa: CASRVRGLETQYF
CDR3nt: TGCGCCAGCAGGGTCCGGGGGCTTGAGACCCAGTACTTC

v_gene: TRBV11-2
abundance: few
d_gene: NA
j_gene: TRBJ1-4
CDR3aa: CASSLGISSGELFF
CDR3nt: TGTGCCAGCAGCTTAGGTATTTCAAGCGGAGAGCTGTTTTTT

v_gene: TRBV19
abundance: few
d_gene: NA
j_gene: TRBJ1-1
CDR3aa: CASSSSMANTEAFF
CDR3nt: TGTGCCAGTAGTTCTTCAATGGCGAACACTGAAGCTTTCTTT

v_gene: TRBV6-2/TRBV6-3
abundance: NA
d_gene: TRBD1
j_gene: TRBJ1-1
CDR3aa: CASRPIGQGDTEAFF
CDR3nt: TGTGCCAGCAGACCTATCGGACAGGGGGACACTGAAGCTTTCTTT

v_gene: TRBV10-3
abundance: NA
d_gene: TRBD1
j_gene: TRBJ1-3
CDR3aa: CASSYATGTGRGTIYF
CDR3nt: TGTGCCAGCAGTTACGCGACTGGGACAGGCAGGGGGACCATATATTTT

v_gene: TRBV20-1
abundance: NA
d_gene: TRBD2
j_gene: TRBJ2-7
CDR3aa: CSGELAGPNYEQYF
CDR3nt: TGCAGTGGAGAACTAGCGGGACCTAACTACGAGCAGTACTTC

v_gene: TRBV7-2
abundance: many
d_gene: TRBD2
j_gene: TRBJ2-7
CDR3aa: CASSSTSGSYEQYF
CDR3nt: TGTGCCAGCAGCTCGACTAGCGGGAGCTACGAGCAGTACTTC

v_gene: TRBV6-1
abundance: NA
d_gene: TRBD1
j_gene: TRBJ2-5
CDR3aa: CASNPQNRQGERETQYF
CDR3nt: TGTGCCAGCAACCCCCAGAACCGACAGGGGGAGAGGGAGACCCAGTACTTC

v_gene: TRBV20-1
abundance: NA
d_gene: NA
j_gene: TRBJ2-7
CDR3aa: CSARTGHSDEQYF
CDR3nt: TGCAGTGCTAGGACGGGACATAGCGACGAGCAGTACTTC

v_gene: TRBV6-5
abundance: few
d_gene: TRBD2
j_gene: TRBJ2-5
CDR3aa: CASSYLAGRLETQYF
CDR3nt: TGTGCCAGCAGTTACTTAGCGGGGCGCTTGGAGACCCAGTACTTC

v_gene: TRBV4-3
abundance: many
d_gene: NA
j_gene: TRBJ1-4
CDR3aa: CASSLGGYGTTNEKLFF
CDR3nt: TGCGCCAGCAGCCTAGGAGGGTATGGAACAACTAATGAAAAACTGTTTTTT

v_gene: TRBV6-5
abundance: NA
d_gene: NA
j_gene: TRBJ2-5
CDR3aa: CASSYSKYRGSETQYF
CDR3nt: TGTGCCAGCAGTTACTCGAAGTATCGGGGGTCGGAGACCCAGTACTTC

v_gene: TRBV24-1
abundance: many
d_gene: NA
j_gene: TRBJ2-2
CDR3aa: CATSLGQGVGELFF
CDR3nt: TGTGCCACCAGTCTGGGTCAAGGAGTCGGGGAGCTGTTTTTT

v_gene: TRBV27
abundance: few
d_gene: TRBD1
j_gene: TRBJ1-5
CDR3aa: CASRYGQGTQPQHF
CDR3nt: TGTGCCAGCAGATACGGACAGGGGACTCAGCCCCAGCATTTT

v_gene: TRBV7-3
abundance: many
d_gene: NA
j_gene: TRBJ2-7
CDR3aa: CASSLRGGETYEQYF
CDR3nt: TGTGCCAGCAGCTTACGGGGTGGAGAAACCTACGAGCAGTACTTC

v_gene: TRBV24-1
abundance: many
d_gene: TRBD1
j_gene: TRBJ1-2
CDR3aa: CATSGGTGGVDYGYTF
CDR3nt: TGTGCCACCAGTGGCGGGACAGGGGGTGTAGACTATGGCTACACCTTC

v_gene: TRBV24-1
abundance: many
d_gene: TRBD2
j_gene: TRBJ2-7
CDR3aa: CATSDRTSGRSYEQYF
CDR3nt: TGTGCCACCAGTGATCGGACTAGCGGGAGATCCTACGAGCAGTACTTC

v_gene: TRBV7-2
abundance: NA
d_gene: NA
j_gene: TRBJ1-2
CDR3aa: CASSQVKDRRHPYGYTF
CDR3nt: TGTGCCAGCAGCCAAGTGAAGGACCGACGACATCCGTATGGCTACACCTTC

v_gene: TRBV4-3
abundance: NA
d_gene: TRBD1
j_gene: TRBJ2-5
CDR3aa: CASSQATDRVTETQYF
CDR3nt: TGCGCCAGCAGCCAGGCAACGGACAGGGTGACAGAGACCCAGTACTTC

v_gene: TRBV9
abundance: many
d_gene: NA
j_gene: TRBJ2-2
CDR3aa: CASSVAEGPGELFF
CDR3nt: TGTGCCAGCAGCGTAGCTGAGGGGCCAGGGGAGCTGTTTTTT

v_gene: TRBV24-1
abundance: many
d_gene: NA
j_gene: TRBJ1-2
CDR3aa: CATSDPMTGDGYTF
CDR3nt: TGTGCCACCAGTGATCCCATGACAGGCGACGGCTACACCTTC

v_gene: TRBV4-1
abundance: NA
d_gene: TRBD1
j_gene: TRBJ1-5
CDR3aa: CASSPDRPGQSNQPQHF
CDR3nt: TGCGCCAGCAGCCCTGATCGTCCGGGACAGAGCAATCAGCCCCAGCATTTT

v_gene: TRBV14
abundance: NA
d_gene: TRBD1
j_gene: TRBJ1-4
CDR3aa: CASSNRQGANEKLFF
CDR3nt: TGTGCCAGCAGCAACCGACAGGGGGCTAATGAAAAACTGTTTTTT

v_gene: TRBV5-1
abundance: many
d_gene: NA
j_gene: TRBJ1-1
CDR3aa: CASSFTGGTEAFF
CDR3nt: TGCGCCAGCAGCTTCACAGGCGGCACTGAAGCTTTCTTT

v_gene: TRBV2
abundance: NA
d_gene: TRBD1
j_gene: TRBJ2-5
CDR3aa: CASSLGQGYQGTQYF
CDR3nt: TGTGCCAGCAGCTTGGGACAGGGGTACCAAGGGACCCAGTACTTC

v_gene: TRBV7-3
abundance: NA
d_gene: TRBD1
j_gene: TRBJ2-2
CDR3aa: CAGSLAPTGSNTGELFF
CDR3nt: TGTGCCGGCAGCTTAGCTCCGACAGGGTCGAACACCGGGGAGCTGTTTTTT

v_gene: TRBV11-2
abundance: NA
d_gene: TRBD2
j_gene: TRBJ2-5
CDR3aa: CASRTSGQETQYF
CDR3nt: TGTGCCAGCAGGACTAGCGGACAAGAGACCCAGTACTTC

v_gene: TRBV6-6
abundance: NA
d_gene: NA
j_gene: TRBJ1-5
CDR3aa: CASSYSGPSYSNQPQHF
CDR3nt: TGTGCCAGCAGTTACAGTGGCCCGAGTTATAGCAATCAGCCCCAGCATTTT

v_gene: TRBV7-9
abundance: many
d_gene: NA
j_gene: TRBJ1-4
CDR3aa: CASSLAGETNEKLFF
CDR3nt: TGTGCCAGCAGCTTAGCTGGGGAGACTAATGAAAAACTGTTTTTT

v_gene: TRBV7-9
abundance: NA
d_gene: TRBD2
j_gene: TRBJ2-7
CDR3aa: CASSDPTSIEQYF
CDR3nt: TGTGCCAGCAGCGACCCGACTAGCATCGAGCAGTACTTC

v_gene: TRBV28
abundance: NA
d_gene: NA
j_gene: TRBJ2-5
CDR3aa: CASSFTPMETQYF
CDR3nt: TGTGCCAGCAGTTTCACCCCCATGGAGACCCAGTACTTC

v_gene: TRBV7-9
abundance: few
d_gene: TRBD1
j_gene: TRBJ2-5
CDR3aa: CASSLGGPLDGDRGREYF
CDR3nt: TGTGCCAGCAGCTTAGGGGGCCCCCTCGACGGTGACAGGGGGCGGGAGTACTTC

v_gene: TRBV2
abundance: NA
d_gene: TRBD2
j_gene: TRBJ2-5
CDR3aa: CASSLPGLAGGQETQYF
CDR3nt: TGTGCCAGCTCACTCCCGGGACTAGCGGGGGGGCAGGAGACCCAGTACTTC

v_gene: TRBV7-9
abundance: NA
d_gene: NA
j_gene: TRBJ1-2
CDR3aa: CASSSTEGGYTF
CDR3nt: TGTGCCAGCAGCTCGACGGAAGGAGGCTACACCTTC

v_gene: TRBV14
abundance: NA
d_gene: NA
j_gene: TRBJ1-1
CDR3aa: CASSQEVRGQEGAFF
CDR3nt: TGTGCCAGCAGCCAAGAAGTCAGGGGACAAGAAGGAGCTTTCTTT

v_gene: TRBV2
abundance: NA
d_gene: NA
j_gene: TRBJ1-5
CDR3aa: CASSDSKGSFTNQPQHF
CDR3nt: TGTGCCAGCAGTGACTCCAAGGGGTCCTTCACGAATCAGCCCCAGCATTTT

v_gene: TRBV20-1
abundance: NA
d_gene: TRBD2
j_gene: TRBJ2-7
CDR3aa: CSASLVAGGPYEQYF
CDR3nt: TGCAGTGCGTCCTTAGTAGCGGGGGGCCCCTACGAGCAGTACTTC

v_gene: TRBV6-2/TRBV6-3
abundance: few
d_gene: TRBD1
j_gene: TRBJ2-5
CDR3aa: CASSDTGTVQETQYF
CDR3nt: TGTGCCAGCAGCGACACCGGGACAGTCCAAGAGACCCAGTACTTC

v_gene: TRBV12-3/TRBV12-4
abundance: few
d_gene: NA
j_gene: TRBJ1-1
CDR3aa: CASSRTGTEAFF
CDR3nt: TGTGCCAGCAGTCGGACGGGCACTGAAGCTTTCTTT

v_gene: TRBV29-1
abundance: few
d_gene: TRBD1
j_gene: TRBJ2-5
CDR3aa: CSVVSTGGLETQYF
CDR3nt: TGCAGCGTTGTCAGTACAGGGGGTTTAGAGACCCAGTACTTC

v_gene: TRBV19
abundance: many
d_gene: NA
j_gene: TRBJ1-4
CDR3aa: CATQTRTENEKLFF
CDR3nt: TGTGCCACCCAGACCAGGACGGAGAATGAAAAACTGTTTTTT

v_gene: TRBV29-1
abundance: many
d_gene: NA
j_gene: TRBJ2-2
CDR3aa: CSVSKDTGELFF
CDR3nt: TGCAGCGTTTCAAAGGACACCGGGGAGCTGTTTTTT

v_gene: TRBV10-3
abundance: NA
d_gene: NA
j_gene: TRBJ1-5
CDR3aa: CASSLWGSQPQHF
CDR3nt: TGTGCCAGCAGTCTTTGGGGGAGTCAGCCCCAGCATTTT

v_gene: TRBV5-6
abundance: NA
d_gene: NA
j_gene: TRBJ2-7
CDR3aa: CASSSTDLGQYF
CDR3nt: TGTGCCAGCAGCTCTACAGACCTCGGGCAGTACTTC

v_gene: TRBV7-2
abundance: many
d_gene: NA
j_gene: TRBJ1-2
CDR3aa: CASSPSPGDYGYTF
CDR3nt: TGTGCCAGCAGCCCCTCTCCAGGGGACTATGGCTACACCTTC

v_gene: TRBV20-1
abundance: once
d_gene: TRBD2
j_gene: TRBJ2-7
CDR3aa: CSAELPTSGESF
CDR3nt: TGCAGTGCCGAACTCCCTACTAGCGGGGAGTCCTTC

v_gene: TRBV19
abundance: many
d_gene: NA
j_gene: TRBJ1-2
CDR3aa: CATLGPNYGYTF
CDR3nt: TGTGCCACCCTGGGCCCTAACTATGGCTACACCTTC